The entry below gives a single TCR beta chain sequence along with its context. Data came from immunoSEQ multiplex PCR; TCRdb stores just in-frame clones and leaves some out. Of over 70,000 clones listed, more than 75% were seen once; the top ten hold 4.1%. V shed 1 base, J shed 4 bases, and the junction held 9 bases outside the gene matches. Germline CDR1 is SGHTA and CDR2 is FQGNSA. The CDR3 is made up of 16 amino acids. The data are from a study of T cells in localized non-small cell lung cancer. The source material was PBMCs, sampled before any cancer treatment. This sequence was found in a woman aged 35-75 years with stage II squamous cell lung carcinoma. The chain has TRBV7-2 and TRBJ2-7; 8 bases match TRBD1. The CDR3 DNA reads TGTGCCAGCAGCTTAGATTTTGCGACAGGGGAGTACGAGCAGTACTTC. Amino acid sequence: CASSLDFATGEYEQYF. The full variable domain, rest sourced from reference TRBV7-2 and TRBJ2-7, is GAGVSQSPSNKVTEKGKDVELRCDPISGHTALYWYRQSLGQGLEFLIYFQGNSAPDKSGLPSDRFSAERTGGSVSTLTIQRTQQEDSAVYLCASSLDFATGEYEQYFGPGTRLTVT.